The 12 T cell receptor beta chains reported below all come from one sample, sequenced in a study of blood T cell repertoires in COVID-19. Repertoires were generated with immunoSEQ multiplex PCR, while TCRdb's copy carries only in-frame clones and drops some. The sample carries roughly 300,000 clones, roughly four fifths recorded once. The sample consisted of peripheral blood. These receptors all come from a woman between 50 and 59 years old who had recovered from COVID-19.

V and J are TRBV29-1 and TRBJ2-5; the match to TRBD1 covers 7 bases. V was pared by 4 bases and J by 5 bases, with 4 bases of the junction left unmatched. Germline V gives CDR1 SQVTM, CDR2 ANQGSEA. This CDR3 spans 12 amino acids. CDR3 bases: TGCAGCGTTGGACAGGGTTTCGAGACCCAGTACTTC. It yields the protein CSVGQGFETQYF.

V gene TRBV4-3 combines with J gene TRBJ2-3, with D perhaps matching TRBD1 (7 bases). The CDR3 has 16 amino acids. The germline V gene encodes CDR1 LGHNA and CDR2 YSLEER. Trimming cost V 9 bases and J 6 bases, with 25 bases left between them. As DNA, the CDR3 is TGCGCCAGAACTTCCATCCTGGAGGGGGCGGCGGATACGCAGTATTTT. Protein sequence: CARTSILEGAADTQYF.

The gene calls are TRBV5-1 and TRBJ2-7; D is perhaps TRBD1 (6 bases). This CDR3 contains 14 residues. The V end lost 5 bases, the J end lost 9 bases, and 21 bases lay between the germline ends. Germline V CDR1 and CDR2: SGHRS, YFSETQ. Written as DNA, the CDR3 is TGCGCCAGCAGTCCGACAGGACGAACTCTGGGGCAGTACTTC. Amino acids: CASSPTGRTLGQYF.

This clone occurred once. This chain joins TRBV6-2 or TRBV6-3 and TRBJ2-1; possibly TRBD1 for D (6 bases). Germline V gene lookup returns CDR1 MNHEY and CDR2 SVGEGT. This CDR3 comprises 15 residues. V shed 4 bases and J shed 2 bases, with 12 bases lying between them. In DNA, the CDR3 is TGTGCCAGCAGTTCACAGGGAAATGCCTACAATGAGCAGTTCTTC. Translating gives CASSSQGNAYNEQFF.

This sequence joins TRBV5-1 and TRBJ2-1, with 8 positions matching TRBD1. Germline V gene data show CDR1 as SGHRS and CDR2 as YFSETQ. This CDR3 region has 18 residues. V lost 1 base, J lost 3 bases, and 12 bases stayed unmatched. CDR3 loop: CASSLNVQGALSYNEQFF. Here the CDR3 DNA reads TGCGCCAGCAGCTTGAATGTGCAGGGGGCCCTGAGCTACAATGAGCAGTTCTTC.

The chain joins TRBV18 to TRBJ1-1; possible D gene TRBD1, 5 bases. The germline V and J ends were trimmed by 3 bases and 5 bases, with 7 bases remaining between them. The CDR3 runs 12 residues. Germline V lookup: CDR1 KGHSH, CDR2 LQKENI. The CDR3 sequence: CASSPDRTEAFF. The CDR3 DNA reads TGTGCCAGCTCACCTGACAGAACTGAAGCTTTCTTT.

This clone was recorded once. The V call is TRBV20-1, the J call TRBJ2-7; TRBD2 aligns across 7 bases. V shed 3 bases, J shed 3 bases, and the junction held 11 bases outside the gene matches. Germline lookup yields CDR1 DFQATT and CDR2 SNEGSKA (reference sequence). The CDR3 consists of 15 residues. In DNA, the CDR3 is TGCAGTGCTAGTCGCTCGTCGGGAGGCAACTACGAGCAGTACTTC. Residues: CSASRSSGGNYEQYF.

This rearrangement joins TRBV27 to TRBJ1-2; 10 bases line up with TRBD1. The CDR3 has 13 amino acids. V shed 6 bases and J 8 bases; nucleotides not matched to a gene: 6. Per germline, CDR1 MNHEY and CDR2 SMNVEV (reference sequence). CDR3 DNA sequence: TGTGCCAGCAGCAAGGACAGGGGGGACGGCTACACCTTC. It specifies CASSKDRGDGYTF.

The chain carries TRBV15 and TRBJ2-7; 8 nucleotides match TRBD1. Germline V lookup: CDR1 LNHNV, CDR2 YYDKDF (reference sequence). The trim removed 0 bases at V and 6 bases at J, leaving 10 bases unmatched. The CDR3 loop spans 16 amino acids. CDR3 DNA: TGTGCCACCAGCAGAGACCAGGGGGCCCTTTCGGGCGAGCAGTACTTC. Translated: CATSRDQGALSGEQYF. Full variable domain (outside the CDR3, taken from reference TRBV15 and TRBJ2-7): DAMVIQNPRYQVTQFGKPVTLSCSQTLNHNVMYWYQQKSSQAPKLLFHYYDKDFNNEADTPDNFQSRRPNTSFCFLDIRSPGLGDTAMYLCATSRDQGALSGEQYFGPGTRLTVT.

The genes are TRBV7-2 and TRBJ1-1, with a tentative D call TRBD1 (5 bases). The germline V gene encodes CDR1 SGHTA and CDR2 FQGNSA. The CDR3 length is 15 residues. V lost 0 bases to trimming and J lost 7 bases, with 15 bases between them. CDR3 sequence reads: CASSLAMTGGNEAFF. The CDR3 coding sequence is TGTGCCAGCAGCTTAGCCATGACCGGGGGGAATGAAGCTTTCTTT.

The chain couples TRBV28 to TRBJ1-2; weak D call: TRBD1 (6 bases). Germline V gene data show CDR1 as MDHEN and CDR2 as SYDVKM. V dropped 5 bases and J dropped 3 bases, with 10 bases sitting between them. The CDR3 has 13 residues. CDR3 sequence (DNA): TGTGCCAGCAGTACAGGGAGTTACTATGGCTACACCTTC. Protein sequence: CASSTGSYYGYTF.

V is TRBV3-1 (or the pseudogene TRBV3-2) and J is TRBJ1-2; D uncertain. Germline lookup yields CDR1 LGHDT and CDR2 YNNKEL (reference sequence). V lost 0 bases and J 6 bases, leaving 11 bases between the germline ends. This CDR3 contains 14 residues. CDR3 residues: CASSQDLEGDGYTF. CDR3 in DNA: TGTGCCAGCAGCCAAGATCTTGAGGGTGATGGCTACACCTTC.